This T cell receptor (beta chain) was identified during a study of Graves' ophthalmopathy and Graves' hyperthyroidism. About the study: Sampling took place at initial diagnosis, with peripheral blood obtained before any treatment.

As for this clonotype: Its antigen remains unknown.

This CDR3 region has 12 residues. The germline V and J ends were trimmed by 1 base and 7 bases, with 10 bases remaining between them. Germline CDR1 and CDR2: SQVTM and ANQGSEA. Overall study findings and caveats: Ophthalmopathy and stable hyperthyroidism were discriminated by a 13-signature model, with roughly 88% sensitivity and 70% to 84% specificity.

Uncontrolled infections, pregnancy, lactation or other autoimmune diseases led to patient exclusion. Clinicians made diagnoses from clinical symptoms, serum thyroxine, TRAb, thyroid ultrasound and orbital computed tomography. Amplification of TCR beta CDR3 regions used RNA transcripts. First-round RT-PCR with HTBI primers preceded a second-round multiplex PCR. TCRdb used MiXCR to reprocess the multiplex PCR reads, holding one entry per CDR3 protein. The data show 660,000 or so distinct CDR3 sequences, 35% to 50% seen once. Sequencing was carried out using peripheral blood. The chain joins TRBV29-1 to TRBJ1-1; D is possibly TRBD1 (5 bases). The source of this sequence is an adult man with Graves' ophthalmopathy. The CDR3 protein is CSVEGGRGEAFF. CDR3 DNA sequence: TGCAGCGTTGAAGGGGGAAGGGGTGAAGCTTTCTTT.